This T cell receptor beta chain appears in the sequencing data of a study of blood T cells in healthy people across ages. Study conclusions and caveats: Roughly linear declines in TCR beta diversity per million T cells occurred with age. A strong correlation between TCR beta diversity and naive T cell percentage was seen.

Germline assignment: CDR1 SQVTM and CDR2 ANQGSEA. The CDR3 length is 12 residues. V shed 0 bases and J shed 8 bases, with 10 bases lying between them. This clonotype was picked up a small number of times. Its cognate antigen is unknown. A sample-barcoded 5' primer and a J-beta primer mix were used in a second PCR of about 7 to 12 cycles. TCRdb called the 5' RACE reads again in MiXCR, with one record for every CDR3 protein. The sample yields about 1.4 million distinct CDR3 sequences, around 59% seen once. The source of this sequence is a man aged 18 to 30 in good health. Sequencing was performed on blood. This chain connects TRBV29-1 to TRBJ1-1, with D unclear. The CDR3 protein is CSVEDPTSEAFF. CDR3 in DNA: TGCAGCGTTGAAGATCCCACCAGCGAAGCTTTCTTT.